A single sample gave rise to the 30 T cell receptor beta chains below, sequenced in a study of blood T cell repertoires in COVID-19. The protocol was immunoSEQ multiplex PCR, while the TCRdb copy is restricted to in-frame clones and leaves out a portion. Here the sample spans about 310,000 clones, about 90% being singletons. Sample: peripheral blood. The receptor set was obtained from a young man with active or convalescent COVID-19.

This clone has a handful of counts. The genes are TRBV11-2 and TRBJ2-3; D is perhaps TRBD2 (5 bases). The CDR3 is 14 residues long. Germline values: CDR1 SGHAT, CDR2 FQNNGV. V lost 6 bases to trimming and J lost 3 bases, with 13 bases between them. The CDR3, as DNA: TGTGCCAGCAGACGAGCCCCGGGGACAGATACGCAGTATTTT. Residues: CASRRAPGTDTQYF.

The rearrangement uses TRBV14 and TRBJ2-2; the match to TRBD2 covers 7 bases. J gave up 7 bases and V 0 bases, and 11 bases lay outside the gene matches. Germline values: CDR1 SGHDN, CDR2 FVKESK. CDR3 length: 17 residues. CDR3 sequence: CASSQDRGRELHGELFF. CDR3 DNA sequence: TGTGCCAGCAGCCAAGATCGTGGGCGGGAGTTGCACGGGGAGCTGTTTTTT.

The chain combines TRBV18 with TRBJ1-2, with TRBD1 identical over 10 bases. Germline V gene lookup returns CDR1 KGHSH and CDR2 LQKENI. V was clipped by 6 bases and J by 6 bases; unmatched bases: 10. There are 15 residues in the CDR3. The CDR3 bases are TGTGCCAGCTCGCCGACAGGGGGCGCTTTTAATGGCTACACCTTC. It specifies CASSPTGGAFNGYTF. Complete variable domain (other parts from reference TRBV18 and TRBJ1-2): NAGVMQNPRHLVRRRGQEARLRCSPMKGHSHVYWYRQLPEEGLKFMVYLQKENIIDESGMPKERFSAEFPKEGPSILRIQQVVRGDSAAYFCASSPTGGAFNGYTFGSGTRLTVV.

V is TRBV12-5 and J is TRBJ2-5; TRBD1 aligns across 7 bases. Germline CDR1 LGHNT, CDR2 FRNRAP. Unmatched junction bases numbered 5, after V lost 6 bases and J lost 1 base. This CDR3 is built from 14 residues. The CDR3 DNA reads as TGTGCTAGTGGACCCAGGGGGATCCAAGAGACCCAGTACTTC. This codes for CASGPRGIQETQYF.

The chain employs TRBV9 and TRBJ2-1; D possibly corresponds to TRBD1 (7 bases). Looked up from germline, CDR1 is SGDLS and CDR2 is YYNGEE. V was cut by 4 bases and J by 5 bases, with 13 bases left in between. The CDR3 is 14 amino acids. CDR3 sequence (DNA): TGTGCCAGCAGCCTCAGGGGGGACAACAATGAGCAGTTCTTC. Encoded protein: CASSLRGDNNEQFF.

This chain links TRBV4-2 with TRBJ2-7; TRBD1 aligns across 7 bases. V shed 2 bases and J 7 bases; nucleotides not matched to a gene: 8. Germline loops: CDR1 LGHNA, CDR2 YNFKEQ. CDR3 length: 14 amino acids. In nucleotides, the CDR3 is TGTGCCAGCAGCCAACAGACAGGGATTAATGAGCAGTACTTC. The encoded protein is CASSQQTGINEQYF.

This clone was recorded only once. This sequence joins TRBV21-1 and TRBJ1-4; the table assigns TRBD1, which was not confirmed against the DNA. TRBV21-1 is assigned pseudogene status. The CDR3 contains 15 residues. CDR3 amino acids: CASSPYPGANEKLFF. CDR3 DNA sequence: TGTGCCAGCAGCCCTTATCCAGGGGCTAATGAAAAACTGTTTTTT.

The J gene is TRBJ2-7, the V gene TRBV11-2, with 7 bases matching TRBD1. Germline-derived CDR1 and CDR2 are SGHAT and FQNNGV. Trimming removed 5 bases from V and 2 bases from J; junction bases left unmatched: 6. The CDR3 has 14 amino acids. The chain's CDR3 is CASSGWDSPYEQYF. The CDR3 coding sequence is TGTGCCAGCAGCGGTTGGGACAGCCCCTACGAGCAGTACTTC.

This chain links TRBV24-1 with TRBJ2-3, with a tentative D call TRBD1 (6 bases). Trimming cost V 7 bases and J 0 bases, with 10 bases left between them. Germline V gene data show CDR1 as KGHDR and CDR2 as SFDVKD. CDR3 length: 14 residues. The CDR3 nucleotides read TGTGCCACCAGCGTCACAGGGAGCACAGATACGCAGTATTTT. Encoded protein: CATSVTGSTDTQYF.

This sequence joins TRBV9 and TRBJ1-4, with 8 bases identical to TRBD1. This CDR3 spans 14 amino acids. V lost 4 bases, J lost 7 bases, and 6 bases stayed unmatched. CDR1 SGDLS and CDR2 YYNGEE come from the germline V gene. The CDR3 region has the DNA TGTGCCAGCAGCACGGACAGGGAGGGTGAAAAACTGTTTTTT. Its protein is CASSTDREGEKLFF.

In DNA form, the CDR3 reads TGTGCCAGCAGCTTATGGGCAGACACCTACGAGCAGTACTTC. Translating it yields CASSLWADTYEQYF. This chain connects TRBV5-6 to TRBJ2-7; D is undetermined. Deletions cut 2 bases from V and 2 bases from J, with 11 bases between. The CDR3 length is 14 residues. Germline values: CDR1 SGHDT, CDR2 YYEEEE.

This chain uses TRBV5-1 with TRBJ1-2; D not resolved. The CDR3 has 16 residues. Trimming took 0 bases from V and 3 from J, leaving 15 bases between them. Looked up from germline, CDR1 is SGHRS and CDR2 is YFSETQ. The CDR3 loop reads CASSLGLGLGDYGYTF. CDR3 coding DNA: TGCGCCAGCAGCTTGGGCCTTGGGTTGGGAGACTATGGCTACACCTTC. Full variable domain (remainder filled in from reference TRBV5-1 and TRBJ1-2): KAGVTQTPRYLIKTRGQQVTLSCSPISGHRSVSWYQQTPGQGLQFLFEYFSETQRNKGNFPGRFSGRQFSNSRSEMNVSTLELGDSALYLCASSLGLGLGDYGYTFGSGTRLTVV.

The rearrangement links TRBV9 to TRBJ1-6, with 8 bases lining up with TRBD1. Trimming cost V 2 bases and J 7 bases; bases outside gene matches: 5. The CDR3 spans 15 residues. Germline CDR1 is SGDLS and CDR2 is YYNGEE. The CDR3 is CASSVQGAQNSPLHF. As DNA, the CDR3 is TGTGCCAGCAGCGTGCAGGGGGCCCAGAATTCACCCCTCCACTTT.

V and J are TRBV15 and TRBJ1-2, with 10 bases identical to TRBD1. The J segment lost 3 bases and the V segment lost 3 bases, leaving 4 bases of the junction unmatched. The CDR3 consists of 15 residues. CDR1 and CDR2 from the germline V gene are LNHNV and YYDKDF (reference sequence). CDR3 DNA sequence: TGTGCCACCAGCAGGGGACAGGGGTTAGACTATGGCTACACCTTC. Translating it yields CATSRGQGLDYGYTF.

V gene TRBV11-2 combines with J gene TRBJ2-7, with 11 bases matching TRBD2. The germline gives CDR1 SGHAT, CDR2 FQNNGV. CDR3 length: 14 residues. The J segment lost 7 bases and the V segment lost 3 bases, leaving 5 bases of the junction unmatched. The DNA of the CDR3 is TGTGCCAGCAGCTTTAGCGGGAGGGAGAGGGAGCAGTACTTC. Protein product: CASSFSGREREQYF. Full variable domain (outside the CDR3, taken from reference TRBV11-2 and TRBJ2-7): EAGVAQSPRYKIIEKRQSVAFWCNPISGHATLYWYQQILGQGPKLLIQFQNNGVVDDSQLPKDRFSAERLKGVDSTLKIQPAKLEDSAVYLCASSFSGREREQYFGPGTRLTVT.

CDR3 in amino acids: CASSFGGSGRGYTF. CDR3 DNA: TGTGCCAGCAGCTTCGGGGGGTCGGGGCGCGGCTACACCTTC. The chain uses TRBV7-9 and TRBJ1-2; possible D gene TRBD1, 5 bases. Trimming cost V 3 bases and J 8 bases, with 16 bases left between them. This CDR3 contains 14 residues. The V gene's germline CDR1 is SEHNR and CDR2 FQNEAQ (reference sequence).

CDR3 loop: CASSPWSLAAGYEQYF. Here the CDR3 DNA reads TGTGCCAGCAGCCCATGGTCACTCGCAGCGGGCTACGAGCAGTACTTC. The chain links TRBV11-2 to TRBJ2-7; D is perhaps TRBD2 (6 bases). Germline assignment: CDR1 SGHAT and CDR2 FQNNGV. V was clipped by 5 bases and J by 3 bases, with 20 bases between them. The CDR3 consists of 16 residues.

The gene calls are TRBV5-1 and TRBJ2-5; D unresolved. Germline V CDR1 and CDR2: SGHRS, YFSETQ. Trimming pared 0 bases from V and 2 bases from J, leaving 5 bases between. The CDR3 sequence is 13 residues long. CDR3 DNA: TGCGCCAGCAGCTTGGGAGGACAAGAGACCCAGTACTTC. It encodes CASSLGGQETQYF.

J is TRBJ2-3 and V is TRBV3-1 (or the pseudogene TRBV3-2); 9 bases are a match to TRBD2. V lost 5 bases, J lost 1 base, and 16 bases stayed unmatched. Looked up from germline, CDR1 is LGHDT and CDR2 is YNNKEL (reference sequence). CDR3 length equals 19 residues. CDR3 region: CASSSWGAGGPSGTDTQYF. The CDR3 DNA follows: TGTGCCAGCAGCTCCTGGGGGGCGGGAGGGCCCTCGGGCACAGATACGCAGTATTTT.

The CDR3 bases are TGCGCCAGCAGCCAAACTAGCGGGGTTACCTACGAGCAGTACTTC. Encoded protein: CASSQTSGVTYEQYF. The chain combines TRBV4-3 with TRBJ2-7; TRBD2 matches at 10 bases. CDR1 LGHNA and CDR2 YSLEER come from the germline V gene. CDR3 size: 15 residues. V lost 2 bases and J lost 2; bases outside the gene matches: 3.

The CDR3, as DNA: TGTGCCAGCAGCTTCTCTAGCGGAGCAGAGACCCAGTACTTC. Encoded protein: CASSFSSGAETQYF. This chain links TRBV11-2 with TRBJ2-5; 7 bases align to TRBD2. Per germline, CDR1 SGHAT and CDR2 FQNNGV. CDR3 size: 14 residues. Trimming cost V 3 bases and J 4 bases; bases outside gene matches: 5.

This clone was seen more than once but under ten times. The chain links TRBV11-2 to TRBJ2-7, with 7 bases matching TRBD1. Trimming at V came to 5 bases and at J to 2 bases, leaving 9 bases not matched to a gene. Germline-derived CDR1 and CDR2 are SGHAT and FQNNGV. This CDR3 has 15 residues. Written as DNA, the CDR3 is TGTGCCAGCAGCCATACGGCAGGGGGAACCTACGAGCAGTACTTC. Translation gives CASSHTAGGTYEQYF.

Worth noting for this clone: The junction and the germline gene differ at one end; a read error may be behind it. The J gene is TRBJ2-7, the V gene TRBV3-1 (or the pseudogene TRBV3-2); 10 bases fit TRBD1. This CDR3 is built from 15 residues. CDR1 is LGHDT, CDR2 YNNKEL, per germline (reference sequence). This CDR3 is CASSEDRGPSYEQYF. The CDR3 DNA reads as TGTGCCAGCAGCGAAGACAGGGGGCCTTCCTACGAGCAGTACTTC.

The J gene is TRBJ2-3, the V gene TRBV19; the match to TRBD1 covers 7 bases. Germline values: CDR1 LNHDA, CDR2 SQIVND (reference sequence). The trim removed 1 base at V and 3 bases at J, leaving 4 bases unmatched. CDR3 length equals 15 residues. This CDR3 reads CASSIVVTGTDTQYF. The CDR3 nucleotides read TGTGCCAGTAGTATAGTTGTGACAGGGACAGATACGCAGTATTTT.

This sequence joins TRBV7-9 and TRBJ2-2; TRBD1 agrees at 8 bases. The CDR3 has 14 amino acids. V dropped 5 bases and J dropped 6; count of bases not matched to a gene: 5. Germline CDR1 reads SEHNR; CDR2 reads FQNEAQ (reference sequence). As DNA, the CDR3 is TGTGCCAGCAGCCCAAAGACAGGGGCCGGGGAGCTGTTTTTT. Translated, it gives CASSPKTGAGELFF. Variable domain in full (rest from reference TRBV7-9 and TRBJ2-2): DTGVSQNPRHKITKRGQNVTFRCDPISEHNRLYWYRQTLGQGPEFLTYFQNEAQLEKSRLLSDRFSAERPKGSFSTLEIQRTEQGDSAMYLCASSPKTGAGELFFGEGSRLTVL.

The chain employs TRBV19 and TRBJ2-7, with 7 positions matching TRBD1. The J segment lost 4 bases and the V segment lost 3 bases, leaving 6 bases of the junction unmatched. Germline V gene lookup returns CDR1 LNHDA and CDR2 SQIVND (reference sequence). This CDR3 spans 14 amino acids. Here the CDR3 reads CASSIPGQTYEQYF. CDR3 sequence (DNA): TGTGCCAGTAGTATTCCGGGACAGACATACGAGCAGTACTTC.

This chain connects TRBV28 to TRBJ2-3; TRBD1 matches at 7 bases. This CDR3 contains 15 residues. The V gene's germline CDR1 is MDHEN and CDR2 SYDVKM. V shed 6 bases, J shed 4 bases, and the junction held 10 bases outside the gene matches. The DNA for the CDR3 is TGTGCCAGCAGCCTACCAACAGGGGTATCAGATACGCAGTATTTT. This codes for CASSLPTGVSDTQYF.

CDR3: CASSPRWTGKEKLFF. Here the CDR3 DNA reads TGTGCCAGCTCACCACGTTGGACAGGGAAGGAAAAACTGTTTTTT. This sequence joins TRBV18 and TRBJ1-4; 8 bases agree with TRBD1. The V gene end was trimmed by 1 base and the J gene end by 8 bases; junction bases not matched to a gene: 6. This CDR3 has 15 amino acids. Germline V CDR1 and CDR2: KGHSH, LQKENI.

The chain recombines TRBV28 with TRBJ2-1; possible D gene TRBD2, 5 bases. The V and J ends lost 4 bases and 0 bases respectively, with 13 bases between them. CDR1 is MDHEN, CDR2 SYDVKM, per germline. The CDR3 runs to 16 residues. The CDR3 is CASSSVRVSSYNEQFF. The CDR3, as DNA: TGTGCCAGCAGTTCCGTGCGGGTGAGCTCCTACAATGAGCAGTTCTTC.

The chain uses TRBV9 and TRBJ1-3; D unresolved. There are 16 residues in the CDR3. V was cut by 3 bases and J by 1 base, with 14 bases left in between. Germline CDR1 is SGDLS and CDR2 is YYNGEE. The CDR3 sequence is CASSADQRRSGNTIYF. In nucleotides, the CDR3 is TGTGCCAGCAGCGCCGATCAACGGAGATCTGGAAACACCATATATTTT.